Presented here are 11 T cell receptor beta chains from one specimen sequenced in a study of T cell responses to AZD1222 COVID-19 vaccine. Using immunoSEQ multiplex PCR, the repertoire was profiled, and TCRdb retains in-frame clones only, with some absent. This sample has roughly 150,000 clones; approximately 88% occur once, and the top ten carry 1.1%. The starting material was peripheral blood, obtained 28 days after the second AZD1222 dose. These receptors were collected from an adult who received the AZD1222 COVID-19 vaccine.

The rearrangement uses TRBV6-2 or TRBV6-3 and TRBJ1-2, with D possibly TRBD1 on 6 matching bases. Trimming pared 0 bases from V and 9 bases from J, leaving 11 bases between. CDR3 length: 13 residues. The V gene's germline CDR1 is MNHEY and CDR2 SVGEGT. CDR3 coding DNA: TGTGCCAGCAGTTACTCGAGTCAGGGGAGCTACACCTTC. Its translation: CASSYSSQGSYTF.

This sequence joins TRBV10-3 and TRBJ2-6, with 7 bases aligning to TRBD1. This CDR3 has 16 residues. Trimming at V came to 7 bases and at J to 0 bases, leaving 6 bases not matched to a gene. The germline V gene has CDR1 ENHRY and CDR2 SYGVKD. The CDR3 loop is CAIMGQLASGANVLTF. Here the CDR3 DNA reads TGTGCCATCATGGGACAGCTTGCCTCTGGGGCCAACGTCCTGACTTTC.

DNA of the CDR3: TGCGCCAGCACCGAGTCGAGGGAAAACACTGAAGCTTTCTTT. Its protein is CASTESRENTEAFF. This chain links TRBV10-1 with TRBJ1-1; D uncertain. The CDR3 spans 14 residues. The V gene lost 7 bases and the J gene lost 2 bases, with 14 bases spanning the gap. CDR1 and CDR2 (germline): WNHNN, SYGVQD (reference sequence).

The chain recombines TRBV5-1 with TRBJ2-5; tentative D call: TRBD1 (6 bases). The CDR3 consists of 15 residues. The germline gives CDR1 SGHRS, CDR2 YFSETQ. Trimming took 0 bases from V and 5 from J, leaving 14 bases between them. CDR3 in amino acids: CASSLVSGVDETQYF. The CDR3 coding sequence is TGCGCCAGCAGCTTGGTTTCAGGGGTTGATGAGACCCAGTACTTC.

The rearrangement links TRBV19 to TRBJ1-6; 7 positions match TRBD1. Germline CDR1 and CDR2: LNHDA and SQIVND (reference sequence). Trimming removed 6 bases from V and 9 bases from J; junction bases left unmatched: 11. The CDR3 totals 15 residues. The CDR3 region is CASRYDRAVSSPLHF. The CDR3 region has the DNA TGTGCCAGTAGGTATGACAGGGCGGTTAGTTCACCCCTCCACTTT.

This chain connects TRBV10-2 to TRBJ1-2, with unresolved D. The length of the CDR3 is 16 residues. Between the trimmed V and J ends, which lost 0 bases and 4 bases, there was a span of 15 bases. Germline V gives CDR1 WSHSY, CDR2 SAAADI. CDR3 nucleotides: TGCGCCAGCAGTGAGTCGAAAATTGGGGATGGCTATGGCTACACCTTC. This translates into CASSESKIGDGYGYTF.

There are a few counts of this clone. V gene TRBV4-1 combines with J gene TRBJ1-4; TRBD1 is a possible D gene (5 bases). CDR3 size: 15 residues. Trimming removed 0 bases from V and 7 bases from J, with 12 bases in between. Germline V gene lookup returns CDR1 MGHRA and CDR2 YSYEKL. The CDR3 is CASSQDPGFTEKLFF. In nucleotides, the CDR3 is TGCGCCAGCAGCCAAGATCCAGGGTTTACTGAAAAACTGTTTTTT.

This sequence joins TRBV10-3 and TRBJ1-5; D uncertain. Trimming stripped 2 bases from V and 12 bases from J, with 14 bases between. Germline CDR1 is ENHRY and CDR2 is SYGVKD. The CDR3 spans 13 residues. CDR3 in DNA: TGTGCCATCAGTGAGACCGCTCCGGGAGGCCAGCATTTT. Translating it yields CAISETAPGGQHF.

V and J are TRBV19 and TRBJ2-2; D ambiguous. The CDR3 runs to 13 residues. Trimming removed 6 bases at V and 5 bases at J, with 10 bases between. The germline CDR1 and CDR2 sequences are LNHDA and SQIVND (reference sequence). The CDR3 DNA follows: TGTGCCAGTAGATTTATGGGGACCGGGGAGCTGTTTTTT. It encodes CASRFMGTGELFF. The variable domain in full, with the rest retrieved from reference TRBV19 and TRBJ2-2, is DGGITQSPKYLFRKEGQNVTLSCEQNLNHDAMYWYRQDPGQGLRLIYYSQIVNDFQKGDIAEGYSVSREKKESFPLTVTSAQKNPTAFYLCASRFMGTGELFFGEGSRLTVL.

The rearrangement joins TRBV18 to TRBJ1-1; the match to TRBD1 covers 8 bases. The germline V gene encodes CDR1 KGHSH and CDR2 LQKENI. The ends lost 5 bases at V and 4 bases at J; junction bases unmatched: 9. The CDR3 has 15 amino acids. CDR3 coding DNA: TGTGCCAGCTCAGTATATCCAGGGGGCGGCACTGAAGCTTTCTTT. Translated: CASSVYPGGGTEAFF.

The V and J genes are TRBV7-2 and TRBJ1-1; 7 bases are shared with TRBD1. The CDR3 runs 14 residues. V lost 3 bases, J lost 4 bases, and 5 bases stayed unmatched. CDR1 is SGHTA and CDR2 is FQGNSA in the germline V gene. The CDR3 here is CASSFGGGVTEAFF. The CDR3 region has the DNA TGTGCCAGCAGCTTCGGAGGGGGCGTCACTGAAGCTTTCTTT.